These 20 T cell receptor beta chains share one sample of origin, sequenced in a study of cytomegalovirus exposure and HLA in healthy donors (dated by TCRdb to between 2016 and 2019). Libraries were prepared through the immunoSEQ multiplex PCR assay. For the multiplex PCR, a mixture combining 60 forward primers for TCR Vbeta segments and 13 reverse primers for TCR Jbeta segments was used. What TCRdb holds here is the immuneACCESS table cut down to in-frame rearrangements. Part of the clones is not present; checked against another copy, under half of the missing clones reflect an unresolved V gene, and the others are unexplained. This sample is represented by approximately 87,000 clones; 81% of them were singletons. The ten top clones hold approximately 4% of the sample. Sequenced sample: PBMCs. The receptor source for this set is a woman in her 70s in good health and CMV-seropositive.

The DNA for the CDR3 is TGTGCCAGCAGTTACTCGAGGGGCAGGGGGTCAGGGGAGCAGTACTTC. Translated: CASSYSRGRGSGEQYF. This chain uses TRBV6-6 with TRBJ2-7, with 7 bases lining up with TRBD1. The CDR3 extends over 16 amino acids. Unmatched junction bases numbered 12, after V lost 0 bases and J lost 7 bases. Germline CDR1 is MNHNY and CDR2 is SVGAGI (reference sequence).

The chain has TRBV4-1 and TRBJ2-5; 14 bases fit TRBD2. Germline CDR1 is MGHRA and CDR2 is YSYEKL. Trimming cost V 4 bases and J 5 bases; bases outside gene matches: 15. The CDR3 runs to 19 residues. The CDR3 reads CASSRTATSGRARRETQYF. The DNA for the CDR3 is TGCGCCAGCAGCCGAACGGCGACTAGCGGGAGGGCCCGTAGGGAGACCCAGTACTTC.

The chain has TRBV28 and TRBJ1-1; D gene ambiguous. Deletions cut 11 bases from V and 4 bases from J, with 17 bases between. This CDR3 has 13 amino acids. Per germline, CDR1 MDHEN and CDR2 SYDVKM. The chain's CDR3 is CAGIDSGSTEAFF. The CDR3 nucleotides read TGTGCCGGCATTGACTCGGGGAGCACTGAAGCTTTCTTT. The entire variable domain, with the rest obtained from reference TRBV28 and TRBJ1-1, is as follows: DVKVTQSSRYLVKRTGEKVFLECVQDMDHENMFWYRQDPGLGLRLIYFSYDVKMKEKGDIPEGYSVSREKKERFSLILESASTNQTSMYLCAGIDSGSTEAFFGQGTRLTVV.

The chain carries TRBV28 and TRBJ2-2; 11 bases are shared with TRBD1. V dropped 2 bases and J dropped 4; count of bases not matched to a gene: 3. The CDR3 extends over 16 amino acids. Per germline, CDR1 MDHEN and CDR2 SYDVKM. The DNA of the CDR3 is TGTGCCAGCAGTTTAGGGACAGGGGGTGGCACCGGGGAGCTGTTTTTT. Amino acid sequence: CASSLGTGGGTGELFF. Full variable domain (rest looked up from reference TRBV28 and TRBJ2-2): DVKVTQSSRYLVKRTGEKVFLECVQDMDHENMFWYRQDPGLGLRLIYFSYDVKMKEKGDIPEGYSVSREKKERFSLILESASTNQTSMYLCASSLGTGGGTGELFFGEGSRLTVL.

The chain couples TRBV5-1 to TRBJ2-3; no clear D gene. The germline gives CDR1 SGHRS, CDR2 YFSETQ. The CDR3 has 14 amino acids. The V and J ends lost 2 bases and 8 bases respectively, with 15 bases between them. CDR3 coding DNA: TGCGCCAGCAGCTTAATTTCTACCTCACTTACGCAGTATTTT. It translates to CASSLISTSLTQYF. The full variable domain, with the rest looked up from reference TRBV5-1 and TRBJ2-3, is KAGVTQTPRYLIKTRGQQVTLSCSPISGHRSVSWYQQTPGQGLQFLFEYFSETQRNKGNFPGRFSGRQFSNSRSEMNVSTLELGDSALYLCASSLISTSLTQYFGPGTRLTVL.

This clone was detected a few times. The J gene is TRBJ1-1, the V gene TRBV28, with D perhaps TRBD1 (5 bases). The CDR3 is 12 residues long. CDR1 MDHEN and CDR2 SYDVKM come from the germline V gene. The V and J ends lost 6 bases and 3 bases respectively, with 8 bases between them. The CDR3 sequence: CASRTEDTEAFF. Here the CDR3 DNA reads TGTGCCAGCAGGACAGAGGACACTGAAGCTTTCTTT.

The J gene is TRBJ1-2, the V gene TRBV27; 8 nucleotides match TRBD1. V was pared by 0 bases and J by 4 bases, with 1 base of the junction left unmatched. The length of the CDR3 is 14 residues. Germline V gene sequence: CDR1 MNHEY, CDR2 SMNVEV (reference sequence). This CDR3 is CASSLSDRGYGYTF. In nucleotides, the CDR3 is TGTGCCAGCAGTTTATCTGACAGGGGCTATGGCTACACCTTC.

The rearrangement uses TRBV7-9 and TRBJ2-2; 10 nucleotides agree with TRBD2. CDR3 length: 15 amino acids. V shed 2 bases and J 5 bases; nucleotides not matched to a gene: 2. CDR1 SEHNR and CDR2 FQNEAQ come from the germline V gene (reference sequence). The CDR3 coding sequence is TGTGCCAGCAGCTTATCTAGCGGGAGTACCGGGGAGCTGTTTTTT. Translating gives CASSLSSGSTGELFF.

This chain connects TRBV11-2 to TRBJ2-7, with 13 bases aligning to TRBD2. V was pared by 6 bases and J by 5 bases, with 4 bases of the junction left unmatched. Germline V gene lookup returns CDR1 SGHAT and CDR2 FQNNGV. The CDR3 is made up of 14 amino acids. CDR3 residues: CASRPGTSGDEQYF. In DNA, the CDR3 is TGTGCCAGCAGACCCGGGACTAGCGGGGACGAGCAGTACTTC.

V and J are TRBV5-1 and TRBJ2-1, with TRBD2 identical over 9 bases. V lost 5 bases and J lost 7; bases outside the gene matches: 10. Germline V gene data show CDR1 as SGHRS and CDR2 as YFSETQ. The CDR3 consists of 15 residues. The CDR3 DNA is TGCGCCAGCAGGCGGTCTAGCGGGGTATGGAATGAGCAGTTCTTC. It is translated as CASRRSSGVWNEQFF. The full variable domain, with the rest looked up from reference TRBV5-1 and TRBJ2-1, is KAGVTQTPRYLIKTRGQQVTLSCSPISGHRSVSWYQQTPGQGLQFLFEYFSETQRNKGNFPGRFSGRQFSNSRSEMNVSTLELGDSALYLCASRRSSGVWNEQFFGPGTRLTVL.

The chain is built from TRBV5-1 and TRBJ2-5, with 7 bases identical to TRBD2. CDR3 length equals 16 residues. Per the germline V gene, CDR1 is SGHRS and CDR2 is YFSETQ. V dropped 4 bases and J dropped 2; count of bases not matched to a gene: 11. The CDR3 loop reads CASSPAGRSHQETQYF. For the CDR3, the DNA is TGCGCCAGCAGCCCGGCCGGGAGGAGTCATCAAGAGACCCAGTACTTC.

CDR3 loop: CASSLGEGVAKNIQYF. CDR3 bases: TGTGCCAGCAGCTTAGGGGAGGGGGTAGCCAAAAACATTCAGTACTTC. V gene TRBV7-2 combines with J gene TRBJ2-4; tentative D call: TRBD2 (7 bases). With 1 base removed from V and 0 bases from J, the gap between germline ends came to 10 bases. The CDR3 loop spans 16 amino acids. Per the germline V gene, CDR1 is SGHTA and CDR2 is FQGNSA.

The J gene is TRBJ2-3, the V gene TRBV25-1, with a weak D call TRBD1 (5 bases). CDR1 MGHDK and CDR2 SYGVNS come from the germline V gene. Trimming pared 4 bases from V and 5 bases from J, leaving 19 bases between. This CDR3 is 16 amino acids long. The CDR3 protein is CASSVHPQGLGDTQYF. CDR3 coding DNA: TGTGCCAGCAGTGTCCACCCCCAGGGATTAGGAGATACGCAGTATTTT.

The chain recombines TRBV19 with TRBJ2-7, with TRBD1 identical over 9 bases. The CDR3 totals 15 residues. Trimming at V came to 0 bases and at J to 3 bases, leaving 3 bases not matched to a gene. Germline lookup yields CDR1 LNHDA and CDR2 SQIVND (reference sequence). CDR3 residues: CASSIEGQGHYEQYF. CDR3 sequence (DNA): TGTGCCAGTAGTATAGAGGGACAGGGACACTACGAGCAGTACTTC. The full variable domain, in which reference TRBV19 and TRBJ2-7 provide the parts outside the CDR3, is DGGITQSPKYLFRKEGQNVTLSCEQNLNHDAMYWYRQDPGQGLRLIYYSQIVNDFQKGDIAEGYSVSREKKESFPLTVTSAQKNPTAFYLCASSIEGQGHYEQYFGPGTRLTVT.

In this sample, this clone turned up a few times. The CDR3 coding sequence is TGTGCCAGCAGTGATTTCTCTGACAGGGTATCAGCTTTCTTT. It translates to CASSDFSDRVSAFF. The rearrangement uses TRBV6-1 and TRBJ1-1, with 7 bases aligning to TRBD1. There are 14 residues in the CDR3. V dropped 3 bases and J dropped 10; count of bases not matched to a gene: 11. Germline loops: CDR1 MNHNS, CDR2 SASEGT.

This clone was counted only a few times. The rearrangement links TRBV7-9 to TRBJ1-5; 10 bases align to TRBD1. Germline CDR1 and CDR2: SEHNR and FQNEAQ (reference sequence). The V and J ends lost 5 bases and 3 bases, in that order; junction bases with no gene match: 10. This CDR3 is 17 amino acids long. In nucleotides, the CDR3 is TGTGCCAGCAGCCTCGGGACAGGGGCCCTAGACAATCAGCCCCAGCATTTT. It encodes CASSLGTGALDNQPQHF.

This clone turned up a few times. The rearrangement uses TRBV5-1 and TRBJ1-2; perhaps TRBD1 as D (5 bases). Trimming removed 7 bases from V and 7 bases from J, with 17 bases in between. The length of the CDR3 is 13 residues. Germline-derived CDR1 and CDR2 are SGHRS and YFSETQ. The CDR3 loop reads CASAPQGTSGYTF. CDR3 nucleotides: TGCGCCAGCGCCCCGCAGGGTACGTCTGGCTACACCTTC.

This chain joins TRBV7-2 and TRBJ2-7; 8 nucleotides line up with TRBD1. The trim removed 4 bases at V and 6 bases at J, leaving 11 bases unmatched. CDR1 is SGHTA and CDR2 is FQGNSA in the germline V gene. The length of the CDR3 is 15 residues. CDR3 coding DNA: TGTGCCAGCAGCTCCAGTGGACAGGGACGGCCCGAGCAGTACTTC. Its protein product is CASSSSGQGRPEQYF.

V usage is TRBV5-1 and J usage is TRBJ2-5, with 7 nucleotides matching TRBD2. CDR3 length: 14 residues. CDR1 is SGHRS, CDR2 YFSETQ, per germline. V lost 4 bases and J lost 1; bases outside the gene matches: 4. Here the CDR3 reads CASSPGGVQETQYF. CDR3 bases: TGCGCCAGCAGCCCGGGGGGAGTCCAAGAGACCCAGTACTTC. The entire variable domain, with the rest obtained from reference TRBV5-1 and TRBJ2-5, is as follows: KAGVTQTPRYLIKTRGQQVTLSCSPISGHRSVSWYQQTPGQGLQFLFEYFSETQRNKGNFPGRFSGRQFSNSRSEMNVSTLELGDSALYLCASSPGGVQETQYFGPGTRLLVL.

This clone was observed a handful of times. The V gene is TRBV4-3, the J gene TRBJ2-7; 8 bases are a match to TRBD1. The germline gives CDR1 LGHNA, CDR2 YSLEER. Trimming cost V 1 base and J 1 base; bases outside gene matches: 3. CDR3 length: 15 amino acids. CDR3 sequence (DNA): TGCGCCAGCAGCCAAGGGACAGGGAGGTCCTACGAGCAGTACTTC. Translating gives CASSQGTGRSYEQYF.